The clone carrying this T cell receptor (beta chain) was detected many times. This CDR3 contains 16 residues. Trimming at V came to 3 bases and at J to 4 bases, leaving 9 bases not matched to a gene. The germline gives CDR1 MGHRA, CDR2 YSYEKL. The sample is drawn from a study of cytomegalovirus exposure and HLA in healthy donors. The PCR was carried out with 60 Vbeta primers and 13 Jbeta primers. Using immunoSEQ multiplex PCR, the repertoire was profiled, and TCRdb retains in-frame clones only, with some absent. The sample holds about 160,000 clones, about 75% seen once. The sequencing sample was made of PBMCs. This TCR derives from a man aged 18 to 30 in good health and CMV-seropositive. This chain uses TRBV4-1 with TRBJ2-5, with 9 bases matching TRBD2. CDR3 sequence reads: CASSQQSGLAVETQYF. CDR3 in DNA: TGCGCCAGCAGCCAGCAATCGGGACTAGCTGTAGAGACCCAGTACTTC.